These 15 T cell receptor beta chains originate from one sample sequenced in a study of blood T cell repertoires in COVID-19. Sequencing was performed with immunoSEQ multiplex PCR; in TCRdb, only in-frame clones are kept and a portion is missing. Here the sample spans a few hundred thousand clones, 90% being singletons. Source material: peripheral blood. Receptors originate from a woman aged 60-75 years with COVID-19, enrolled during active disease.

The chain combines TRBV9 with TRBJ1-1; D call uncertain. V lost 4 bases and J lost 1, with 14 bases in between. The CDR3 runs to 15 residues. The germline V gene has CDR1 SGDLS and CDR2 YYNGEE. The CDR3 DNA is TGTGCCAGCAGCTCAGGATTCCTCGCGAACACTGAAGCTTTCTTT. Translating it yields CASSSGFLANTEAFF.

This clone was counted a single time. The chain uses TRBV19 and TRBJ1-1; no reliable D call. CDR1 is LNHDA, CDR2 SQIVND, per germline (reference sequence). This CDR3 is 14 amino acids long. Trimming pared 7 bases from V and 0 bases from J, leaving 12 bases between. CDR3 sequence: CASKRGAVNTEAFF. The CDR3 DNA follows: TGTGCCAGTAAAAGAGGTGCGGTGAACACTGAAGCTTTCTTT.

The rearrangement uses TRBV6-6 and TRBJ1-2; 8 bases agree with TRBD1. Trimming took 5 bases from V and 2 from J; bases not matched to a gene: 7. The CDR3 spans 15 residues. CDR1 is MNHNY and CDR2 is SVGAGI in the germline V gene (reference sequence). CDR3 sequence: CASSPSGTGNYGYTF. CDR3 sequence (DNA): TGTGCCAGCAGTCCTAGCGGGACAGGCAACTATGGCTACACCTTC.

The chain carries TRBV2 and TRBJ2-3; a weak D match, TRBD2 (6 bases). Trimming took 6 bases from V and 1 from J, leaving 14 bases between them. Germline V CDR1 and CDR2: SNHLY, FYNNEI. The CDR3 runs to 15 residues. CDR3 sequence reads: CASSGGAARTDTQYF. The CDR3 coding sequence is TGTGCCAGCAGCGGCGGGGCTGCCCGCACAGATACGCAGTATTTT.

This chain uses TRBV19 with TRBJ2-7; D unresolved. The germline CDR1 and CDR2 sequences are LNHDA and SQIVND (reference sequence). CDR3 size: 14 residues. The V end was cut by 1 base, the J end by 2 bases, with 9 bases between. This CDR3 is CASSIGPFAYEQYF. As DNA, the CDR3 is TGTGCCAGTAGTATAGGTCCATTTGCCTACGAGCAGTACTTC.

This chain links TRBV7-6 with TRBJ1-3; weak D call: TRBD1 (5 bases). Germline V gene lookup returns CDR1 SGHVS and CDR2 FNYEAQ. Trimming left V 0 bases short and J 2 bases short, with 11 bases between. This CDR3 is 16 amino acids long. This chain's CDR3 is CASSLADGGTGNTIYF. In nucleotides, the CDR3 is TGTGCCAGCAGCTTAGCGGACGGGGGTACTGGAAACACCATATATTTT. Based on the CDR3 plus reference TRBV7-6 and TRBJ1-3, the full variable domain is GAGVSQSPRYKVTKRGQDVALRCDPISGHVSLYWYRQALGQGPEFLTYFNYEAQQDKSGLPNDRFSAERPEGSISTLTIQRTEQRDSAMYRCASSLADGGTGNTIYFGEGSWLTVV.

This chain uses TRBV6-2 or TRBV6-3 with TRBJ1-5; the D is unclear. This CDR3 is built from 16 residues. V was trimmed by 6 bases and J by 1 base, leaving 16 bases between them. Germline-derived CDR1 and CDR2 are MNHEY and SVGEGT. The CDR3 sequence is CASSRMLRESNQPQHF. CDR3 bases: TGTGCCAGCAGCCGAATGCTGAGGGAGAGCAATCAGCCCCAGCATTTT.

V is TRBV3-1 (or the pseudogene TRBV3-2) and J is TRBJ2-7, with 8 bases matching TRBD1. This CDR3 has 15 amino acids. The V gene end was trimmed by 1 base and the J gene end by 0 bases; junction bases not matched to a gene: 2. CDR1 LGHDT and CDR2 YNNKEL come from the germline V gene (reference sequence). For the CDR3, the DNA is TGTGCCAGCAGCCAAGGGGACAGGCACTCCTACGAGCAGTACTTC. Protein product: CASSQGDRHSYEQYF.

The V and J genes are TRBV4-3 and TRBJ1-5; D not resolved. The germline gives CDR1 LGHNA, CDR2 YSLEER. The CDR3 consists of 13 residues. V gave up 2 bases and J gave up 10 bases, with 12 bases separating them. In DNA form, the CDR3 reads TGCGCCAGCAGCCAATGGAGGAGCAGCCCCCAGCATTTT. Encoded protein: CASSQWRSSPQHF.

The chain couples TRBV3-1 (or the pseudogene TRBV3-2) to TRBJ1-5; no firm D call. The CDR3 covers 13 residues. V was pared by 1 base and J by 5 bases, with 6 bases between. Germline-derived CDR1 and CDR2 are LGHDT and YNNKEL (reference sequence). Written as DNA, the CDR3 is TGTGCCAGCAGCCAAGGGGCAGATCAGCCCCAGCATTTT. This sequence encodes CASSQGADQPQHF.

The V call is TRBV4-2, the J call TRBJ1-1; 7 positions match TRBD1. The length of the CDR3 is 17 residues. Trimming took 4 bases from V and 1 from J; bases not matched to a gene: 12. CDR1 LGHNA and CDR2 YNFKEQ come from the germline V gene. CDR3 sequence (DNA): TGTGCCAGCAGCCCCACCCCCGTGACAGGGAAGAACACTGAAGCTTTCTTT. Protein: CASSPTPVTGKNTEAFF.

Only one count was recorded for this clone. This rearrangement joins TRBV7-2 to TRBJ1-1; D is uncertain. Germline CDR1 and CDR2: SGHTA and FQGNSA. This CDR3 region has 13 residues. V lost 3 bases to trimming and J lost 1 base, with 6 bases between them. The CDR3 DNA reads TGTGCCAGCAGCTTTCGGGGGAACACTGAAGCTTTCTTT. Translating it yields CASSFRGNTEAFF.

Only one count was recorded for this clone. The chain is built from TRBV7-2 and TRBJ1-2; the match to TRBD1 covers 8 bases. The CDR3 sequence is 15 residues long. In germline, CDR1 is SGHTA, CDR2 FQGNSA. V was clipped by 5 bases and J by 3 bases; unmatched bases: 8. CDR3 protein: CASSPTGGIDYGYTF. CDR3 nucleotides: TGTGCCAGCAGCCCCACAGGGGGGATCGACTATGGCTACACCTTC.

The chain employs TRBV7-3 and TRBJ1-1; D not resolved. The CDR3 runs 14 residues. Trimming cost V 5 bases and J 3 bases, with 13 bases left between them. Germline V gene lookup returns CDR1 SGHTA and CDR2 FQGTGA. The DNA for the CDR3 is TGTGCCAGCAGCCCACAAAGGGAGGACACTGAAGCTTTCTTT. It codes for CASSPQREDTEAFF.

CDR3 amino acids: CASSQDLSGGLGYTF. DNA of the CDR3: TGTGCCAGCAGCCAAGATCTGTCAGGGGGTCTTGGCTACACCTTC. This chain uses TRBV3-1 (or the pseudogene TRBV3-2) with TRBJ1-2, with 7 nucleotides matching TRBD1. The germline V gene encodes CDR1 LGHDT and CDR2 YNNKEL (reference sequence). Germline trimming cut 0 bases from V and 7 bases from J; bases unmatched to any gene: 8. The CDR3 sequence is 15 residues long.